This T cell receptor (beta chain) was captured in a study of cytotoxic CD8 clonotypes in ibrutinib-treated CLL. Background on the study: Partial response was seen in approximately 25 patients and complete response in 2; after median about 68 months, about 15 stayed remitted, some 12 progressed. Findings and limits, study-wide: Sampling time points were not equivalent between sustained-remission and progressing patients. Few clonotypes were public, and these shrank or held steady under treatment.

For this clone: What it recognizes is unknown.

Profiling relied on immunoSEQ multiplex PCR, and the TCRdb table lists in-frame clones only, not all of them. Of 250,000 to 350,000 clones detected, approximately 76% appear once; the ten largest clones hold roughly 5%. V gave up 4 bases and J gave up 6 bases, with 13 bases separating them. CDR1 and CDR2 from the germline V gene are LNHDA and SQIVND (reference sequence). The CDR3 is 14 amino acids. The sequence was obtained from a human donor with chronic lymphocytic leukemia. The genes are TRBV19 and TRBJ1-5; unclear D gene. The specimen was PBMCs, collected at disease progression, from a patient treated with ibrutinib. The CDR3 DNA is TGTGCCAGTAGTACCACCTCGTCACGTCAGCCCCAGCATTTT. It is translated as CASSTTSSRQPQHF.